This TCR beta chain was observed in a study of cytomegalovirus exposure and HLA in healthy donors. Study-level points and caveats: From TCR beta sequences, most subjects' HLA-A and HLA-B alleles were reportedly predicted accurately.

The CDR3 sequence is 14 residues long. Trimming took 5 bases from V and 6 from J; bases not matched to a gene: 6. CDR1 MNHEY and CDR2 SMNVEV come from the germline V gene (reference sequence). Primers for the PCR totalled 60 Vbeta and 13 Jbeta. The repertoire was sequenced with immunoSEQ multiplex PCR; TCRdb's copy has only in-frame clones and lacks some. The table shows more than 60,000 clones, with about three quarters occurring only once. This clone came up once. Its antigen is unidentified. J is TRBJ1-1 and V is TRBV27, with 10 bases identical to TRBD1. The origin of this receptor is a man younger than 35 in good health and CMV-seronegative. Sequencing was performed on PBMCs. The CDR3 DNA sequence: TGTGCCAGCAGTCGCACCGGGACAGGGGCTGAAGCTTTCTTT. It codes for CASSRTGTGAEAFF.